This T cell receptor beta chain was sequenced during a study of graft-versus-host responses after intestinal transplantation. Using immunoSEQ multiplex PCR, the repertoire was profiled, and TCRdb retains in-frame clones only, with some absent. The sample shows some 100,000 clones, just over 90% of them seen only once. To note about this clone: The antigen is unknown.

This CDR3 comprises 15 residues. The junction had 8 bases not matched to a gene; V was cut back by 4 bases and J by 8 bases. Germline loops: CDR1 SGHNT, CDR2 YENEEA. The study's findings and limits: Early post-transplant declines in HvG were associated with peak levels of circulating GvH clones.

The TCR sequence derives from a human donor who received an intestinal transplant. This rearrangement joins TRBV11-3 to TRBJ2-2; 9 bases line up with TRBD1. Here the sequenced sample was unstimulated CD8+ T cells sorted from spleen or lymph node cells, taken before intestinal transplant. CDR3 sequence (DNA): TGTGCCAGCAGCTCCCGGACAGGGGCAATGGGGGAGCTGTTTTTT. Residues: CASSSRTGAMGELFF. The whole variable domain, filled in from reference TRBV11-3 and TRBJ2-2, reads EAGVVQSPRYKIIEKKQPVAFWCNPISGHNTLYWYLQNLGQGPELLIRYENEEAVDDSQLPKDRFSAERLKGVDSTLKIQPAELGDSAVYLCASSSRTGAMGELFFGEGSRLTVL.